A single sample is the source of the 5 T cell receptor beta chains below, sequenced in a study of shared clonotypes between healthy human individuals. TCRdb's copy holds only in-frame clones and misses some; the assay was immunoSEQ multiplex PCR. The table shows 550,000 to 750,000 clones, with nearly 97% occurring only once. Naive CD8 isolation took CD45RO-negative cells positively selected for CCR7 and excluded terminally differentiated effector memory CD45RA+ cells. Sequenced material: naive CD8+ T cells sorted from blood. The receptors were sampled from a woman younger than 45 in good health.

The chain combines TRBV11-1 with TRBJ1-1; no clear D. Germline CDR1 reads SGHAT; CDR2 reads FQDESV (reference sequence). The CDR3 sequence is 12 residues long. The ends were cut back, 1 base at V and 4 bases at J, with 4 bases in the middle. CDR3 loop: CASSLGTTEAFF. CDR3 in DNA: TGTGCCAGCAGCTTAGGGACCACTGAAGCTTTCTTT. The full variable domain, rest sourced from reference TRBV11-1 and TRBJ1-1, is EAEVAQSPRYKITEKSQAVAFWCDPISGHATLYWYRQILGQGPELLVQFQDESVVDDSQLPKDRFSAERLKGVDSTLKIQPAELGDSAMYLCASSLGTTEAFFGQGTRLTVV.

V and J are TRBV7-9 and TRBJ2-4; D ambiguous. The V gene lost 5 bases and the J gene lost 7 bases, with 12 bases spanning the gap. Germline V gives CDR1 SEHNR, CDR2 FQNEAQ (reference sequence). This CDR3 has 13 residues. The CDR3 spells CASSPWRSNIQYF. CDR3 nucleotide sequence: TGTGCCAGCAGCCCCTGGCGTAGTAACATTCAGTACTTC.

This clone was recorded once. Here the CDR3 DNA reads TGTGCCAGCAGTTTAACTAGCGGGAACCAAGAGACCCAGTACTTC. Its translation is CASSLTSGNQETQYF. This chain joins TRBV28 and TRBJ2-5; 10 positions agree with TRBD2. Trimming took 2 bases from V and 0 from J; bases not matched to a gene: 0. Germline values: CDR1 MDHEN, CDR2 SYDVKM. CDR3 length equals 15 residues.

In this sample, this clone turned up once. The chain recombines TRBV2 with TRBJ2-1; 9 positions agree with TRBD2. This CDR3 is 15 amino acids long. The ends lost 6 bases at V and 2 bases at J; junction bases unmatched: 5. Germline V gene sequence: CDR1 SNHLY, CDR2 FYNNEI. The CDR3 DNA reads TGTGCCAGCAGGGACCCTAGCGGGGCCTACAATGAGCAGTTCTTC. Protein: CASRDPSGAYNEQFF.

The chain recombines TRBV28 with TRBJ1-5; D unclear. Germline V gene sequence: CDR1 MDHEN, CDR2 SYDVKM. The CDR3 consists of 13 residues. The V end was cut by 5 bases, the J end by 4 bases, with 9 bases between. CDR3 amino acids: CASSDPVNQPQHF. The CDR3 DNA follows: TGTGCCAGCAGTGACCCTGTAAATCAGCCCCAGCATTTT.